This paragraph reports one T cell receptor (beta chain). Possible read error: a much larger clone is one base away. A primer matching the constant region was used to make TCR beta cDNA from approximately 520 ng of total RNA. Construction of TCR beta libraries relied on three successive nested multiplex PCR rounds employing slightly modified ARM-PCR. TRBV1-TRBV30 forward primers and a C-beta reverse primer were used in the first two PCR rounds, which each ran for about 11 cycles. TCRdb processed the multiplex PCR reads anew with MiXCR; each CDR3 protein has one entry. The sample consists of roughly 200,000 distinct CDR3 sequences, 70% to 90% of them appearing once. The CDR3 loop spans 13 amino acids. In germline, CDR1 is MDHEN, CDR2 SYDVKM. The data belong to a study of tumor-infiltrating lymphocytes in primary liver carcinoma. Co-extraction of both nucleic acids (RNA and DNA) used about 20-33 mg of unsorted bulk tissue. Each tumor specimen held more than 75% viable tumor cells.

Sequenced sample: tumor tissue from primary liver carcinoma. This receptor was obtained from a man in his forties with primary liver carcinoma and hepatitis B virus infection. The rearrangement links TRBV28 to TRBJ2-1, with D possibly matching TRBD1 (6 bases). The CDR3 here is CTSSLVGANEQFF. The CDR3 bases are TGTACCAGCAGTTTAGTGGGGGCGAATGAGCAGTTCTTC.